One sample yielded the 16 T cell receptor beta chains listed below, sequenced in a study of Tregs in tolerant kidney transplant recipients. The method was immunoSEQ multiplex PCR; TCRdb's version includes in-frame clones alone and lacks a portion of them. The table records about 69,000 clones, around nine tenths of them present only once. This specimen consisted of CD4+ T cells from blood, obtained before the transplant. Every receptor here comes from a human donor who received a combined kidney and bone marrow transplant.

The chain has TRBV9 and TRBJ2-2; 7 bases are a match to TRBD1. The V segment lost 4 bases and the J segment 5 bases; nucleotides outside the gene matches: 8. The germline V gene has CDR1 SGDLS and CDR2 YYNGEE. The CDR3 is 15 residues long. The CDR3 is CASSLGTAHTGELFF. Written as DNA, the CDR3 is TGTGCCAGCAGCCTCGGGACAGCTCATACCGGGGAGCTGTTTTTT.

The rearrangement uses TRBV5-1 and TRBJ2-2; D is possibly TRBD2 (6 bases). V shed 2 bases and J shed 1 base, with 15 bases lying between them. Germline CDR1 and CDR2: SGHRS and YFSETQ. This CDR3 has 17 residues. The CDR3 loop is CASSLLEGTVNTGELFF. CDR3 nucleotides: TGCGCCAGCAGCTTATTGGAGGGAACAGTGAACACCGGGGAGCTGTTTTTT.

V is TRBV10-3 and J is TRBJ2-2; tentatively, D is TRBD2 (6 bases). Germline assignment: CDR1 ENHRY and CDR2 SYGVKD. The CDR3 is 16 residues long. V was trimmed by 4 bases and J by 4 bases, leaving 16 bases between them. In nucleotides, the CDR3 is TGTGCCATCAGTGGTCGGGCCGGGAGCAGCACCGGGGAGCTGTTTTTT. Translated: CAISGRAGSSTGELFF.

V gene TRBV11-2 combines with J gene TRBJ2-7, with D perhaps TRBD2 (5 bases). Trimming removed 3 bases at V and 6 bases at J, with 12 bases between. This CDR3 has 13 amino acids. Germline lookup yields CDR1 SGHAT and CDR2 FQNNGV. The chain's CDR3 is CASSFPPLGEQYF. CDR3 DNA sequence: TGTGCCAGCAGCTTTCCTCCACTAGGCGAGCAGTACTTC.

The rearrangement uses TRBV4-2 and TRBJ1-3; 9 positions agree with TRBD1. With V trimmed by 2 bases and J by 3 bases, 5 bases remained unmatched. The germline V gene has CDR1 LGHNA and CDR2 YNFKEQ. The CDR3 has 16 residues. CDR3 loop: CASSQPGQGIGNTIYF. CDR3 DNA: TGTGCCAGCAGCCAACCGGGACAGGGAATTGGAAACACCATATATTTT.

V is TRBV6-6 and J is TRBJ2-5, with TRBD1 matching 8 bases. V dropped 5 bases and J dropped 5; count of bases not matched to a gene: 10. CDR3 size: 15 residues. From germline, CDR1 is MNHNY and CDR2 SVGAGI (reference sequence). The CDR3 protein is CASSPSQGALETQYF. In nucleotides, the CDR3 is TGTGCCAGCAGTCCCTCTCAGGGGGCCTTGGAGACCCAGTACTTC.

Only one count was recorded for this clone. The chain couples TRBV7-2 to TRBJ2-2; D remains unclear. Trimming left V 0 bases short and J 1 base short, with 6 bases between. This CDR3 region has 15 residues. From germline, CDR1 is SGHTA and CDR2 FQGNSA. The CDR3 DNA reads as TGTGCCAGCAGCTTAGCCGACTTGAACACCGGGGAGCTGTTTTTT. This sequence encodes CASSLADLNTGELFF.

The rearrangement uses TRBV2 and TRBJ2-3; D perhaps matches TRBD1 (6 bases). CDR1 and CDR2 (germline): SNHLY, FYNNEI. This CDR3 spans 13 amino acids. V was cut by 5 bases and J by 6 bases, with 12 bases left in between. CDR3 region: CASSLRDIDTQYF. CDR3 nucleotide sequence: TGTGCCAGCAGTCTCCGGGACATTGATACGCAGTATTTT. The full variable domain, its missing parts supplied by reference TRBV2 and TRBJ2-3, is EPEVTQTPSHQVTQMGQEVILRCVPISNHLYFYWYRQILGQKVEFLVSFYNNEISEKSEIFDDQFSVERPDGSNFTLKIRSTKLEDSAMYFCASSLRDIDTQYFGPGTRLTVL.

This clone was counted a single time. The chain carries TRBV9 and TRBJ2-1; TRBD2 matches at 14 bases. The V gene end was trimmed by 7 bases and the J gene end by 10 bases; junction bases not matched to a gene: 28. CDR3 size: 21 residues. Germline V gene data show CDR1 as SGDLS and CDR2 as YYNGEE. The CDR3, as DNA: TGTGCCAGCGCCCGATTGGTACCGGGACTAGCGGGAGAAGGTAGCTCGGGGGAGCAGTTCTTC. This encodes CASARLVPGLAGEGSSGEQFF.

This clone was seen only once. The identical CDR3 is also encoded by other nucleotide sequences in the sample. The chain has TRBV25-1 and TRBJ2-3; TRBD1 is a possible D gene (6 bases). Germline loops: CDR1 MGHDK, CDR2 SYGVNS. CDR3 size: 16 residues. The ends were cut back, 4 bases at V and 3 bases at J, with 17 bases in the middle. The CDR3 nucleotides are TGTGCCAGCAGTGGGCTTGGGGGCGCCGTTACAGATACGCAGTATTTT. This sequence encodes CASSGLGGAVTDTQYF.

The CDR3 sequence: CASKPGQSSYEQYF. CDR3 sequence (DNA): TGCGCCAGCAAACCGGGACAGAGCTCCTACGAGCAGTACTTC. The rearrangement joins TRBV5-1 to TRBJ2-7; 7 bases align to TRBD1. Germline V CDR1 and CDR2: SGHRS, YFSETQ. Trimming took 6 bases from V and 0 from J; bases not matched to a gene: 6. This CDR3 region has 14 residues.

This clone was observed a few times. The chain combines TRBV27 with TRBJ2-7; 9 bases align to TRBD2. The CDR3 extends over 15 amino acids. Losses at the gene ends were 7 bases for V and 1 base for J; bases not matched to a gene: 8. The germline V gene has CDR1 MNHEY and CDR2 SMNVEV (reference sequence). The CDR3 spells CASKLGGRGSYEQYF. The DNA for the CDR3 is TGTGCCAGCAAATTGGGCGGGAGGGGATCCTACGAGCAGTACTTC.

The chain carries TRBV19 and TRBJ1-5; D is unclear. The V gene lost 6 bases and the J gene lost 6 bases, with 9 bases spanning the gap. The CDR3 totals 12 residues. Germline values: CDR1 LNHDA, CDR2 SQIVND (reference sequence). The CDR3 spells CASRPRGQPQHF. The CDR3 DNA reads TGTGCCAGTAGGCCTCGGGGTCAGCCCCAGCATTTT.

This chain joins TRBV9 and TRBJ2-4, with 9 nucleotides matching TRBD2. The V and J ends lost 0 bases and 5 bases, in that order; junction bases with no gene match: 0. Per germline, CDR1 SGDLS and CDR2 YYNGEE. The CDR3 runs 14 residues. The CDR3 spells CASSVGTSENIQYF. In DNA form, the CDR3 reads TGTGCCAGCAGCGTAGGGACTAGCGAAAACATTCAGTACTTC.

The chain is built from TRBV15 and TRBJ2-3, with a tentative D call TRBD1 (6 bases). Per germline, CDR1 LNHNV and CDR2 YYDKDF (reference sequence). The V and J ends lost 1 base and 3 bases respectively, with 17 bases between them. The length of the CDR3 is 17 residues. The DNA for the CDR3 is TGTGCCACCAGCAGAGGTTGGTTATTACAGGGTACAGATACGCAGTATTTT. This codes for CATSRGWLLQGTDTQYF. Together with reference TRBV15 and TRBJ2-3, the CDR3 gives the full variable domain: DAMVIQNPRYQVTQFGKPVTLSCSQTLNHNVMYWYQQKSSQAPKLLFHYYDKDFNNEADTPDNFQSRRPNTSFCFLDIRSPGLGDTAMYLCATSRGWLLQGTDTQYFGPGTRLTVL.

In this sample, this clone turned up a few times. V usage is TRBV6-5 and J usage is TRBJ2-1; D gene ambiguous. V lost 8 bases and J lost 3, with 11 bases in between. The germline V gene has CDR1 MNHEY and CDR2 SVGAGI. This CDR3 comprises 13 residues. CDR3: CASGIAFYNEQFF. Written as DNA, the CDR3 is TGTGCCAGCGGAATAGCTTTCTACAATGAGCAGTTCTTC.